The 27 T cell receptor beta chains listed next were all sequenced from one sample in a study of metastatic and nonmetastatic thyroid tumors. All patients were untreated before thyroid surgery. TCRdb re-analyzed the PCR reads through MiXCR. The sample includes about 38,000 clones, 26% of them seen just once. Sequencing was done on a sample of blood. These receptors came from a female donor with papillary thyroid cancer or a benign thyroid nodule (not recorded which). Some clones in this sample may be carry-over from other donors' samples.

This clone occurred many times. Within the sample, other DNA sequences also encode this same CDR3. The rearrangement links TRBV27 to TRBJ2-3, with TRBD2 matching over 7 bases. Germline CDR1 and CDR2: MNHEY and SMNVEV (reference sequence). The V segment lost 6 bases and the J segment 0 bases; nucleotides outside the gene matches: 9. This CDR3 has 16 amino acids. CDR3 nucleotides: TGTGCCAGCAGACCCACTAGCGCCTCTAGCACAGATACGCAGTATTTT. It translates to CASRPTSASSTDTQYF.

This clone was picked up many times. The chain employs TRBV7-9 and TRBJ2-6; D remains unclear. Germline CDR1 reads SEHNR; CDR2 reads FQNEAQ (reference sequence). The CDR3 contains 19 residues. Deletions cut 5 bases from V and 0 bases from J, with 20 bases between. The CDR3: CASSPRLGLTGSGANVLTF. CDR3 DNA sequence: TGTGCCAGCAGCCCCCGGTTAGGGTTAACGGGCTCTGGGGCCAACGTCCTGACTTTC.

This clone was counted at least ten times. The chain couples TRBV11-2 to TRBJ2-7; possible D gene TRBD2, 6 bases. In germline, CDR1 is SGHAT, CDR2 FQNNGV. Trimming pared 2 bases from V and 2 bases from J, leaving 16 bases between. The CDR3 runs to 16 residues. In DNA form, the CDR3 reads TGTGCCAGCAGCTTATTGAATCGACTAGAGGCCTACGAGCAGTACTTC. It specifies CASSLLNRLEAYEQYF. Looking up the rest from reference TRBV11-2 and TRBJ2-7 gives the full variable domain: EAGVAQSPRYKIIEKRQSVAFWCNPISGHATLYWYQQILGQGPKLLIQFQNNGVVDDSQLPKDRFSAERLKGVDSTLKIQPAKLEDSAVYLCASSLLNRLEAYEQYFGPGTRLTVT.

This chain uses TRBV2 with TRBJ2-3; D is uncertain. The CDR3 is 15 amino acids. Between the trimmed V and J ends, which lost 7 bases and 0 bases, there was a span of 14 bases. Germline CDR1 SNHLY, CDR2 FYNNEI. The CDR3: CASIPLLGSTDTQYF. CDR3 bases: TGTGCCAGCATCCCCCTCCTAGGTAGCACAGATACGCAGTATTTT.

This clone came up many times. The chain has TRBV5-1 and TRBJ1-6, with 7 bases fitting TRBD1. The V segment lost 4 bases and the J segment 8 bases; nucleotides outside the gene matches: 9. The CDR3 runs to 15 residues. Germline V CDR1 and CDR2: SGHRS, YFSETQ. CDR3 nucleotides: TGCGCCAGCAGCCTGGGCAGGGGGGTGGATTCACCCCTCCACTTT. Its protein is CASSLGRGVDSPLHF.

Many counts were recorded for this clone. J is TRBJ2-2 and V is TRBV4-2; 7 bases align to TRBD2. Germline assignment: CDR1 LGHNA and CDR2 YNFKEQ. CDR3 length: 16 residues. The trim removed 0 bases at V and 1 base at J, leaving 2 bases unmatched. The CDR3 is CASSQEASGNTGELFF. DNA for the CDR3: TGTGCCAGCAGCCAAGAGGCTAGCGGGAACACCGGGGAGCTGTTTTTT.

This clone appeared many times. This chain uses TRBV4-1 with TRBJ2-7, with 8 positions matching TRBD2. V lost 0 bases and J lost 0; bases outside the gene matches: 10. The length of the CDR3 is 18 residues. In germline, CDR1 is MGHRA, CDR2 YSYEKL. The CDR3 DNA sequence: TGCGCCAGCAGCCAAGATAGGGGATCCGGGACTAGCTCCTACGAGCAGTACTTC. It translates to CASSQDRGSGTSSYEQYF.

This clone was picked up many times. The rearrangement joins TRBV20-1 to TRBJ1-5, with D possibly being TRBD1 (6 bases). CDR1 is DFQATT, CDR2 SNEGSKA, per germline (reference sequence). This CDR3 region has 14 residues. The V gene lost 4 bases and the J gene lost 0 bases, with 10 bases spanning the gap. CDR3 loop: CSAMDSYSNQPQHF. The CDR3 bases are TGCAGTGCTATGGACAGCTATAGCAATCAGCCCCAGCATTTT.

With regard to this clone: Sequence at one end of the junction differs from germline and may be a read error. This rearrangement joins TRBV28 to TRBJ1-4, with D uncertain. The CDR3 contains 12 residues. Germline V CDR1 and CDR2: MDHEN, SYDVKM. The CDR3 is CASCNRWEKLFF. CDR3 nucleotide sequence: TGTGCCAGCTGTAACAGATGGGAAAAGCTGTTTTTT.

This clone was counted ten times or more. The chain couples TRBV11-2 to TRBJ1-3; D is ambiguous. This CDR3 is built from 17 residues. CDR1 and CDR2 (germline): SGHAT, FQNNGV. V lost 0 bases, J lost 0 bases, and 12 bases lay in between. This chain's CDR3 is CASSLDIALSSGNTIYF. The CDR3 DNA reads TGTGCCAGCAGCTTAGATATAGCTCTGAGCTCTGGAAACACCATATATTTT.

The J gene is TRBJ1-5, the V gene TRBV30; D gene uncertain. The germline CDR1 and CDR2 sequences are GTSNPN and SVGIG (reference sequence). V was clipped by 5 bases and J by 3 bases, with 11 bases between them. CDR3 size: 13 residues. CDR3 bases: TGTGCCTGGGCAGGCGCCCTCAATCAGCCCCAGCATTTT. This codes for CAWAGALNQPQHF.

V gene TRBV30 combines with J gene TRBJ1-4, with a weak D call TRBD1 (5 bases). The CDR3 totals 14 residues. Germline CDR1 and CDR2: GTSNPN and SVGIG (reference sequence). Trimming took 0 bases from V and 7 from J, leaving 12 bases between them. For the CDR3, the DNA is TGTGCCTGGAGTGTAAAGGGGTTCAGTGAAAAACTGTTTTTT. Protein product: CAWSVKGFSEKLFF.

This chain uses TRBV2 with TRBJ1-3; D is undetermined. Trimming removed 6 bases from V and 4 bases from J, with 16 bases in between. Germline V gene lookup returns CDR1 SNHLY and CDR2 FYNNEI. This CDR3 has 15 amino acids. In DNA, the CDR3 is TGTGCCAGCAGCACCGGGCCCCAGAGGGGAAACACCATATATTTT. It yields the protein CASSTGPQRGNTIYF.

This clone was recorded a few times. The gene calls are TRBV7-6 and TRBJ2-7, with TRBD2 matching over 10 bases. CDR3 length equals 13 residues. Per germline, CDR1 SGHVS and CDR2 FNYEAQ. With V trimmed by 8 bases and J by 3 bases, 4 bases remained unmatched. CDR3 residues: CASQEREGYEQYF. Here the CDR3 DNA reads TGTGCCAGCCAAGAGCGGGAGGGCTACGAGCAGTACTTC.

This clone occurred many times. V is TRBV2 and J is TRBJ1-5; D may be TRBD1 (6 bases). The length of the CDR3 is 15 residues. CDR1 is SNHLY, CDR2 FYNNEI, per germline. Trimming left V 6 bases short and J 6 bases short, with 18 bases between. The CDR3 DNA is TGTGCCAGCAGCCTACAGGGACGGGGAAGTCAGCCCCAGCATTTT. Translated: CASSLQGRGSQPQHF.

The rearrangement links TRBV9 to TRBJ2-1; TRBD2 matches at 12 bases. CDR3 length: 19 residues. The germline V gene encodes CDR1 SGDLS and CDR2 YYNGEE. V shed 0 bases and J 2 bases; nucleotides not matched to a gene: 9. The DNA for the CDR3 is TGTGCCAGCAGCGTAGGATGGGGGGCTAGCGGGAGGGCCTACAATGAGCAGTTCTTC. Encoded protein: CASSVGWGASGRAYNEQFF.

This chain joins TRBV14 and TRBJ1-3, with D unresolved. The germline gives CDR1 SGHDN, CDR2 FVKESK. Trimming left V 7 bases short and J 0 bases short, with 7 bases between. The CDR3 length is 13 residues. CDR3 amino acids: CASKVSSGNTIYF. The CDR3 region has the DNA TGTGCCAGCAAAGTAAGCTCTGGAAACACCATATATTTT.

This clone was observed a few times. This chain links TRBV6-1 with TRBJ1-2; no reliable D call. Trimming removed 3 bases from V and 5 bases from J, with 13 bases in between. This CDR3 contains 14 residues. Germline CDR1 and CDR2: MNHNS and SASEGT. The CDR3 sequence: CASSDGTEIYGYTF. The DNA for the CDR3 is TGTGCCAGCAGTGATGGAACGGAAATATATGGCTACACCTTC.

The chain employs TRBV30 and TRBJ1-5, with D perhaps TRBD1 (5 bases). CDR1 is GTSNPN, CDR2 SVGIG, per germline (reference sequence). The V gene lost 5 bases and the J gene lost 1 base, with 6 bases spanning the gap. The CDR3 spans 12 residues. CDR3 bases: TGTGCCTGGGGGGACAGCAATCAGCCCCAGCATTTT. Protein product: CAWGDSNQPQHF. The full variable domain, with the rest looked up from reference TRBV30 and TRBJ1-5, is SQTIHQWPATLVQPVGSPLSLECTVEGTSNPNLYWYRQAAGRGLQLLFYSVGIGQISSEVPQNLSASRPQDRQFILSSKKLLLSDSGFYLCAWGDSNQPQHFGDGTRLSIL.

This clone was counted at least ten times. The chain carries TRBV29-1 and TRBJ2-6, with 7 bases lining up with TRBD1. From germline, CDR1 is SQVTM and CDR2 ANQGSEA. V lost 7 bases, J lost 4 bases, and 13 bases stayed unmatched. This CDR3 has 16 residues. CDR3 bases: TGCAGCGCCGCGACGACGACAGGGCCCGGGGCCAACGTCCTGACTTTC. Its translation is CSAATTTGPGANVLTF.

The V call is TRBV3-1, the J call TRBJ2-3, with a tentative D call TRBD2 (5 bases). V shed 2 bases and J shed 4 bases, with 13 bases lying between them. CDR1 LGHDT and CDR2 YNNKEL come from the germline V gene (reference sequence). The CDR3 contains 15 residues. The CDR3 sequence: CASSQLRVNADTQYF. DNA for the CDR3: TGTGCCAGCAGCCAACTGCGGGTGAATGCAGATACGCAGTATTTT.

This clone was seen ten or more times. The chain has TRBV11-2 and TRBJ2-7; possibly TRBD2 for D (6 bases). V was shortened by 5 bases and J by 0 bases, with 17 bases between the two germline ends. The CDR3 sequence is 16 residues long. Germline CDR1 and CDR2: SGHAT and FQNNGV. The CDR3 region has the DNA TGTGCCAGCAGCCCTCAGGAGGGGCGGAGCTCCTACGAGCAGTACTTC. Encoded protein: CASSPQEGRSSYEQYF.

The J gene is TRBJ1-2, the V gene TRBV6-2 or TRBV6-3; 9 nucleotides match TRBD1. The CDR3 has 14 amino acids. V lost 1 base to trimming and J lost 6 bases; unmatched junction nucleotides: 3. Per the germline V gene, CDR1 is MNHEY and CDR2 is SVGEGT. Here the CDR3 reads CASSYWDREDGYTF. CDR3 bases: TGTGCCAGCAGTTACTGGGACAGGGAAGATGGCTACACCTTC.

V is TRBV28 and J is TRBJ2-6; D may be TRBD1 (6 bases). V dropped 2 bases and J dropped 0 bases, with 11 bases sitting between them. The CDR3 extends over 17 amino acids. The germline gives CDR1 MDHEN, CDR2 SYDVKM. CDR3 protein: CASSLIQGFSGANVLTF. The CDR3 DNA reads TGTGCCAGCAGTTTAATACAGGGCTTCTCTGGGGCCAACGTCCTGACTTTC.

This clone was seen ten or more times. V and J are TRBV2 and TRBJ1-5, with TRBD1 identical over 7 bases. V lost 4 bases, J lost 4 bases, and 4 bases stayed unmatched. CDR3 length equals 14 residues. The germline CDR1 and CDR2 sequences are SNHLY and FYNNEI. This chain's CDR3 is CASSGQGGNQPQHF. The CDR3 DNA is TGTGCCAGCAGTGGACAGGGAGGGAATCAGCCCCAGCATTTT.

On this clone: Its ends do not fully match the called genes, so a read error is possible. This rearrangement joins TRBV7-3 to TRBJ2-4; a weak D match, TRBD1 (6 bases). This CDR3 contains 14 residues. From germline, CDR1 is SGHTA and CDR2 FQGTGA. CDR3 DNA: TGTGCCAGCATCTTATCTGGGGGCCAAAACATCCAGTACTTC. This sequence encodes CASILSGGQNIQYF.

This clone is medium-sized (0.01 to 0.1%) by share. The chain couples TRBV6-1 to TRBJ1-5, with 7 bases identical to TRBD1. This CDR3 is 15 amino acids long. After removal of 7 bases from V and 7 bases from J, the junction contained 13 bases not matched to a gene. Germline V gene data show CDR1 as MNHNS and CDR2 as SASEGT. The CDR3 reads CASTGHTGANQPQHF. DNA for the CDR3: TGTGCCAGCACCGGACACACAGGGGCGAACCAGCCCCAGCATTTT.